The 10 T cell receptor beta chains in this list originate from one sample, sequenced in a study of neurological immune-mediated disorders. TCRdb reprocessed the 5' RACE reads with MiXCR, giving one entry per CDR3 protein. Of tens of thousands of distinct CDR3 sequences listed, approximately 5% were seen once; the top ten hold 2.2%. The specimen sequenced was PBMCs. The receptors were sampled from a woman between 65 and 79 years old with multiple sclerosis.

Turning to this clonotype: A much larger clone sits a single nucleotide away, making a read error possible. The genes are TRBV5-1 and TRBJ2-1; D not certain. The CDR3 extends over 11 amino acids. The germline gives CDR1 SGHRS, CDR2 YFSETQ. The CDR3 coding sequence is TGCGACAGCAGCCATGGAAATGAGCAGTTCTTC. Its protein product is CDSSHGNEQFF.

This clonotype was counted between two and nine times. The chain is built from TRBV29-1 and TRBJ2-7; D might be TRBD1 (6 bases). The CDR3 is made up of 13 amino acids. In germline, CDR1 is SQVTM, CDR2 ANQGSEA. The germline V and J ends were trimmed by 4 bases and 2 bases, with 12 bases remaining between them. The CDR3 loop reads CSVARDTTYEQYF. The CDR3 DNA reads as TGCAGCGTTGCCCGGGACACAACCTACGAGCAGTACTTC.

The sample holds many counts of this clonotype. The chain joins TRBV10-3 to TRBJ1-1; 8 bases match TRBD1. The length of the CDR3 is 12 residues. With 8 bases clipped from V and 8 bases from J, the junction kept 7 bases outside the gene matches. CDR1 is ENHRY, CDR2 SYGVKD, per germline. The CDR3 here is CAISGQGLEAFF. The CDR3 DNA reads TGTGCCATCTCCGGACAGGGCCTCGAAGCTTTCTTT.

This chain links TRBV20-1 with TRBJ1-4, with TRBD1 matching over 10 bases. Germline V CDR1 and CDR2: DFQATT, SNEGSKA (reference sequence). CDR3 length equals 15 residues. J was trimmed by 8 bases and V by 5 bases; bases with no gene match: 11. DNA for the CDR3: TGCAGTGCTCAACGTGACAGGGGGCGCGGAGAAAAACTGTTTTTT. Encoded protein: CSAQRDRGRGEKLFF.

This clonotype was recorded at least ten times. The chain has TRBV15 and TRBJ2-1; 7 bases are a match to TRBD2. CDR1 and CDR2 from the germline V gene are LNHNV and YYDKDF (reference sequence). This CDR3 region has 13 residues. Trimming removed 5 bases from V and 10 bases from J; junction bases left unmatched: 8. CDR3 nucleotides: TGTGCCACCAGCGCCCGGACTAGGCGAGAGCAGTTCTTC. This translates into CATSARTRREQFF.

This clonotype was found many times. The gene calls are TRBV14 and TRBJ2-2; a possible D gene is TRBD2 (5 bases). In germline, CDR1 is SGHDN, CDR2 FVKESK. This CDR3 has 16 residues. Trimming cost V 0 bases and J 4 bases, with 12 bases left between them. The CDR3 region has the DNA TGTGCCAGCAGCCAAGAACGAGGGATGGGCACCGGGGAGCTGTTTTTT. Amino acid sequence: CASSQERGMGTGELFF. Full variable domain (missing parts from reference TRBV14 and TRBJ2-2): EAGVTQFPSHSVIEKGQTVTLRCDPISGHDNLYWYRRVMGKEIKFLLHFVKESKQDESGMPNNRFLAERTGGTYSTLKVQPAELEDSGVYFCASSQERGMGTGELFFGEGSRLTVL.

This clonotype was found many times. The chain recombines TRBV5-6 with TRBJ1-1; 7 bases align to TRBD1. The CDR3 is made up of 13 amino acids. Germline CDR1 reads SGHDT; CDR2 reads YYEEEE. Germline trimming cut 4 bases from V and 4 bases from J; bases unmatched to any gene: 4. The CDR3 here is CASSIDRATEAFF. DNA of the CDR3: TGTGCCAGCAGCATCGACAGGGCCACTGAAGCTTTCTTT.

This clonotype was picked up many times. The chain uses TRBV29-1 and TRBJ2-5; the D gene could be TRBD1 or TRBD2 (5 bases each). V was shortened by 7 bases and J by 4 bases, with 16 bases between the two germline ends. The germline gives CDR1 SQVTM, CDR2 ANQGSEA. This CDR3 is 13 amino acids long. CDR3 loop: CSASGGGPETQYF. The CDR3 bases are TGCAGCGCTTCGGGTGGGGGTCCAGAGACCCAGTACTTC.

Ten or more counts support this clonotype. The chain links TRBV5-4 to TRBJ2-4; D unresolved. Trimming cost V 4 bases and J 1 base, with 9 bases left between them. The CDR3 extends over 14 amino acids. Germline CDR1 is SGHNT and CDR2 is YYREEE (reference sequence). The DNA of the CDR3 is TGTGCCAGCAGCCCCTGGGTGGCCAAAAACATTCAGTACTTC. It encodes CASSPWVAKNIQYF.

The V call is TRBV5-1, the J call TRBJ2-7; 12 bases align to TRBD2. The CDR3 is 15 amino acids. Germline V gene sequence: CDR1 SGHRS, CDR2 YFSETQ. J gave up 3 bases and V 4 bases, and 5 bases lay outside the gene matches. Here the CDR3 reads CASSRRLAGDYEQYF. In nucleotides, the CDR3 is TGCGCCAGCAGCCGGCGACTAGCGGGAGACTACGAGCAGTACTTC.